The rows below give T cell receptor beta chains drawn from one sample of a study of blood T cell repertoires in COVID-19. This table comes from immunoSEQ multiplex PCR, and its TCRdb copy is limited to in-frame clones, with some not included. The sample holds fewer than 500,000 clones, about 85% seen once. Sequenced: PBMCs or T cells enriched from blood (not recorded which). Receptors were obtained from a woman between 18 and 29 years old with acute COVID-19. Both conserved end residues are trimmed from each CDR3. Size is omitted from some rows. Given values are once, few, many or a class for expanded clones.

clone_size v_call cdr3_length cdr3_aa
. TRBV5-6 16 ASSWGGGAPRGNQPQH
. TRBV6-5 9 ASAGGYGYT
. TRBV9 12 ASSPGQVLYEQY
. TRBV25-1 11 ASSFRKNYGYT
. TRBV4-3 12 ASSQQGGQETQY
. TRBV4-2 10 ASSQKGDGYT
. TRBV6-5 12 ASTRTQGNSPLH
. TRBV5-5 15 ASSLLPGRTVTYEQY
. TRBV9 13 ASSVLGGNTGELF
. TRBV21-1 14 ASSSFWTRRDNEQF
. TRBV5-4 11 ASSLGTSMTQY
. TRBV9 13 ASSTGQGARQPQH
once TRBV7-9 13 ASSSRDRGLVEQF
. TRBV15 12 ATRTGRAADTQY
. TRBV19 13 ASSPRQGGTGELF
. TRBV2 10 ASSPRSETQY
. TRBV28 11 ASSRDRDYEQY
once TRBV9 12 ASSPSGTSYEQY
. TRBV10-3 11 AIADGEIRGYT
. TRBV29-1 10 SVLEASNEQF
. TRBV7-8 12 ASSTQTGTYGYT
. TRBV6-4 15 ASSPSARTSSYNEQF
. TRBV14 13 ASSQFRGTGNTIY
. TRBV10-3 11 AIGGDRVTEAF
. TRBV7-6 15 ASSYARGDRADSPLH
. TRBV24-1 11 ATSEGRAHGYT
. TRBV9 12 ASSVSGDNQPQH
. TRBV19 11 ASSRQDNEKLF
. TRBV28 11 ATTQANNQPQH
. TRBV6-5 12 ASTQTGGQETQY
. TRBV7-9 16 ASSSNYRTTASYNEQF
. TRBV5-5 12 ASSPGQGAYGYT
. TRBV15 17 ATSRDRDLIGGRDYGYT
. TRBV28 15 ASSLPIGTATNYGYT
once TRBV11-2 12 ASSFTAGEDTQY
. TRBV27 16 ASSLLEKTGVNTGELF
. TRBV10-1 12 ASSESMGAKTQY
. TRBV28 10 ASSLLGNEQF
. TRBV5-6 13 ASSLLTGGTYEQY
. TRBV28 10 ASSTGVSPLH
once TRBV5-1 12 ASSRGQGNEKLF
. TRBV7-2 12 ASSLVSPNYGYT
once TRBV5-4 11 ASSLVGGDGYT